This passage covers 31 T cell receptor beta chains from one sample sequenced in a study of control samples from healthy donors and cancer patients. The table came from immunoSEQ multiplex PCR; TCRdb's copy has only in-frame clones and leaves some out. The sample consists of 150,000 to 200,000 clones, 80% to 90% of them appearing once. The specimen sequenced was blood. The source is a man aged 18 to 29 in good health.

This chain joins TRBV19 and TRBJ1-3; D unresolved. Germline CDR1 and CDR2: LNHDA and SQIVND (reference sequence). The CDR3 is made up of 15 amino acids. Trimming shortened V by 2 bases and J by 0 bases, and 8 bases separated the two germline ends. The CDR3: CASSIRTASGNTIYF. The CDR3 nucleotides read TGTGCCAGTAGTATAAGGACGGCCTCTGGAAACACCATATATTTT. The full variable domain, with the rest looked up from reference TRBV19 and TRBJ1-3, is DGGITQSPKYLFRKEGQNVTLSCEQNLNHDAMYWYRQDPGQGLRLIYYSQIVNDFQKGDIAEGYSVSREKKESFPLTVTSAQKNPTAFYLCASSIRTASGNTIYFGEGSWLTVV.

The chain recombines TRBV19 with TRBJ2-7, with unresolved D. The germline V and J ends were trimmed by 2 bases and 7 bases, with 12 bases remaining between them. Germline CDR1 and CDR2: LNHDA and SQIVND (reference sequence). The CDR3 totals 13 residues. The CDR3 bases are TGTGCCAGTAGTATAATGTCCGGCAAGGAGCAGTACTTC. This codes for CASSIMSGKEQYF.

This clone has more than one count but fewer than ten. J is TRBJ1-6 and V is TRBV6-1; D gene uncertain. The CDR3 spans 16 residues. The germline gives CDR1 MNHNS, CDR2 SASEGT. V was clipped by 2 bases and J by 9 bases, with 17 bases between them. The CDR3 protein is CASSELFGGLSSPLHF. In DNA form, the CDR3 reads TGTGCCAGCAGTGAATTGTTCGGAGGGTTGAGTTCACCCCTCCACTTT.

In the case of this clone: Compared with germline, one end of the junction differs, possibly owing to a read error. The J gene is TRBJ2-7, the V gene TRBV3-1 (or the pseudogene TRBV3-2), with 12 bases matching TRBD2. CDR1 and CDR2 from the germline V gene are LGHDT and YNNKEL (reference sequence). This CDR3 is 11 amino acids long. The DNA for the CDR3 is TGTGCCAGCAGCCCCCGGACTAGCGGGGCGTTC. This sequence encodes CASSPRTSGAF.

For the CDR3, the DNA is TGTGCCAGCAGCCAAGACAGGACAAAAGAGACCCAGTACTTC. It codes for CASSQDRTKETQYF. The genes are TRBV5-4 and TRBJ2-5, with D perhaps TRBD1 (6 bases). The V gene lost 4 bases and the J gene lost 3 bases, with 13 bases spanning the gap. This CDR3 comprises 14 residues. Germline V CDR1 and CDR2: SGHNT, YYREEE (reference sequence).

This rearrangement joins TRBV7-3 to TRBJ2-3, with D perhaps matching TRBD1 or TRBD2 (5 bases each). CDR1 and CDR2 (germline): SGHTA, FQGTGA. Between the trimmed V and J ends, which lost 3 bases and 8 bases, there was a span of 12 bases. The CDR3 spans 13 residues. The CDR3, as DNA: TGTGCCAGCAGCTTCGCTGGGGGAACTACGCAGTATTTT. Translated: CASSFAGGTTQYF.

This clone was seen once. Here the CDR3 DNA reads TGCAGCGCCCCGGCGACAGGGGGAACTGAAGCTTTCTTT. It encodes CSAPATGGTEAFF. The chain uses TRBV29-1 and TRBJ1-1; TRBD1 matches 9 bases. Germline V lookup: CDR1 SQVTM, CDR2 ANQGSEA. The CDR3 extends over 13 amino acids. V dropped 7 bases and J dropped 5; count of bases not matched to a gene: 8.

The chain combines TRBV5-1 with TRBJ2-3; 7 nucleotides agree with TRBD1. The CDR3 consists of 14 residues. Trimming removed 7 bases from V and 5 bases from J; junction bases left unmatched: 10. From germline, CDR1 is SGHRS and CDR2 YFSETQ. In DNA, the CDR3 is TGCGCCAGCGCCTCGGGACAGAGGGGAGATACGCAGTATTTT. Translation: CASASGQRGDTQYF. The entire variable domain, with the rest obtained from reference TRBV5-1 and TRBJ2-3, is as follows: KAGVTQTPRYLIKTRGQQVTLSCSPISGHRSVSWYQQTPGQGLQFLFEYFSETQRNKGNFPGRFSGRQFSNSRSEMNVSTLELGDSALYLCASASGQRGDTQYFGPGTRLTVL.

With respect to this clone: A junction end diverges from the germline sequence, so it may reflect a read error. This chain connects TRBV7-7 to TRBJ2-5, with 10 nucleotides matching TRBD1. Germline CDR1 is SSHAT and CDR2 is FNYEAQ (reference sequence). The CDR3 spans 16 residues. CDR3 bases: TGTGCTAGCAGCTTAGCGCGGACAGGGGGCCAAGAGACCCAGTACTTC. Translating gives CASSLARTGGQETQYF.

This chain joins TRBV4-1 and TRBJ2-1, with 9 bases matching TRBD2. Looked up from germline, CDR1 is MGHRA and CDR2 is YSYEKL. Germline trimming cut 5 bases from V and 5 bases from J; bases unmatched to any gene: 7. The CDR3 extends over 15 amino acids. The chain's CDR3 is CASSGARGGNNEQFF. DNA for the CDR3: TGCGCCAGCAGCGGGGCGCGGGGGGGAAACAATGAGCAGTTCTTC.

J is TRBJ2-7 and V is TRBV30; the D gene is possibly TRBD1 (6 bases). Germline values: CDR1 GTSNPN, CDR2 SVGIG (reference sequence). V was pared by 8 bases and J by 1 base, with 21 bases between. The CDR3 is 15 amino acids. The CDR3, as DNA: TGTGCCGCATTTCCCAGGGGTTCTAATTCCTACGAGCAGTACTTC. This sequence encodes CAAFPRGSNSYEQYF. The full variable domain, rest sourced from reference TRBV30 and TRBJ2-7, is SQTIHQWPATLVQPVGSPLSLECTVEGTSNPNLYWYRQAAGRGLQLLFYSVGIGQISSEVPQNLSASRPQDRQFILSSKKLLLSDSGFYLCAAFPRGSNSYEQYFGPGTRLTVT.

This CDR3 reads CASSVERTGDADTQYF. The CDR3 nucleotides are TGTGCCAGCAGCGTAGAGAGGACAGGGGACGCAGATACGCAGTATTTT. The chain carries TRBV9 and TRBJ2-3; 9 nucleotides line up with TRBD1. Germline V gene data show CDR1 as SGDLS and CDR2 as YYNGEE. This CDR3 has 16 residues. V gave up 0 bases and J gave up 4 bases; unmatched junction bases: 6. Full variable domain (missing parts from reference TRBV9 and TRBJ2-3): DSGVTQTPKHLITATGQRVTLRCSPRSGDLSVYWYQQSLDQGLQFLIQYYNGEERAKGNILERFSAQQFPDLHSELNLSSLELGDSALYFCASSVERTGDADTQYFGPGTRLTVL.

The CDR3 sequence is CAISEGQGGGTEAFF. Written as DNA, the CDR3 is TGTGCCATCAGTGAGGGACAGGGAGGAGGCACTGAAGCTTTCTTT. The genes are TRBV10-3 and TRBJ1-1, with TRBD1 identical over 8 bases. The CDR3 spans 15 residues. With 2 bases clipped from V and 4 bases from J, the junction kept 6 bases outside the gene matches. Per germline, CDR1 ENHRY and CDR2 SYGVKD.

The V call is TRBV29-1, the J call TRBJ2-1; 12 nucleotides agree with TRBD2. Losses at the gene ends were 0 bases for V and 1 base for J; bases not matched to a gene: 10. The germline V gene has CDR1 SQVTM and CDR2 ANQGSEA. The CDR3 extends over 19 amino acids. CDR3 residues: CSVEDRFLAGGPSYNEQFF. The CDR3 nucleotides read TGCAGCGTTGAAGATCGGTTTCTAGCGGGGGGGCCTTCCTACAATGAGCAGTTCTTC.

V is TRBV6-5 and J is TRBJ1-2; 9 bases match TRBD1. Germline V gene data show CDR1 as MNHEY and CDR2 as SVGAGI. With 5 bases clipped from V and 7 bases from J, the junction kept 5 bases outside the gene matches. This CDR3 comprises 13 residues. The CDR3 here is CASSTGQGVGYTF. CDR3 sequence (DNA): TGTGCCAGCAGTACGGGACAGGGAGTTGGCTACACCTTC.

This chain links TRBV19 with TRBJ1-5; 8 nucleotides line up with TRBD1. CDR3 length: 14 residues. The trim removed 8 bases at V and 7 bases at J, leaving 10 bases unmatched. Germline V lookup: CDR1 LNHDA, CDR2 SQIVND (reference sequence). The CDR3 coding sequence is TGTGCCAGTGGGCCCGGGACAGGCATGCAGCCCCAGCATTTT. It codes for CASGPGTGMQPQHF. The entire variable domain, with the rest obtained from reference TRBV19 and TRBJ1-5, is as follows: DGGITQSPKYLFRKEGQNVTLSCEQNLNHDAMYWYRQDPGQGLRLIYYSQIVNDFQKGDIAEGYSVSREKKESFPLTVTSAQKNPTAFYLCASGPGTGMQPQHFGDGTRLSIL.

The V gene is TRBV18, the J gene TRBJ1-2, with D perhaps matching TRBD1 (5 bases). Trimming cost V 6 bases and J 6 bases, with 17 bases left between them. Germline CDR1 reads KGHSH; CDR2 reads LQKENI. The CDR3 spans 14 residues. CDR3 in amino acids: CASSPMAGIDGYTF. The CDR3 coding sequence is TGTGCCAGCTCCCCCATGGCAGGGATCGATGGCTACACCTTC. Drawing the rest from reference TRBV18 and TRBJ1-2, the complete variable domain is NAGVMQNPRHLVRRRGQEARLRCSPMKGHSHVYWYRQLPEEGLKFMVYLQKENIIDESGMPKERFSAEFPKEGPSILRIQQVVRGDSAAYFCASSPMAGIDGYTFGSGTRLTVV.

The rearrangement links TRBV7-8 to TRBJ2-7; 9 nucleotides align to TRBD2. The germline V gene has CDR1 SGHVS and CDR2 FQNEAQ. With V trimmed by 3 bases and J by 4 bases, 4 bases remained unmatched. This CDR3 comprises 14 residues. The CDR3 nucleotides are TGTGCCAGCAGCTTGGCGGGGGGGTCATACGAGCAGTACTTC. Amino acids: CASSLAGGSYEQYF.

This chain joins TRBV4-2 and TRBJ1-1; no definite D call. CDR1 and CDR2 from the germline V gene are LGHNA and YNFKEQ. Trimming removed 0 bases at V and 6 bases at J, with 14 bases between. This CDR3 has 15 amino acids. The CDR3 DNA reads TGTGCCAGCAGCCAAGATGGCCGGGGAGGCCCTGAAGCTTTCTTT. This encodes CASSQDGRGGPEAFF.

This clone came up a few times. V usage is TRBV6-2 or TRBV6-3 and J usage is TRBJ2-3, with D maybe TRBD1 (5 bases). The CDR3 consists of 13 residues. Germline CDR1 and CDR2: MNHEY and SVGEGT. Trimming cost V 0 bases and J 6 bases, with 7 bases left between them. The CDR3 DNA reads as TGTGCCAGCAGTTACTCGGACACGGATACGCAGTATTTT. Its protein product is CASSYSDTDTQYF.

This chain joins TRBV19 and TRBJ2-7; no clear D gene. Trimming removed 3 bases from V and 0 bases from J, with 9 bases in between. Per the germline V gene, CDR1 is LNHDA and CDR2 is SQIVND (reference sequence). The CDR3 is 14 residues long. The CDR3 DNA is TGTGCCAGTAGTATCCCGGGCCTCTCCTACGAGCAGTACTTC. Translating gives CASSIPGLSYEQYF.

The rearrangement links TRBV11-2 to TRBJ2-5; 7 bases match TRBD2. The ends lost 2 bases at V and 2 bases at J; junction bases unmatched: 5. The CDR3 spans 15 residues. Germline-derived CDR1 and CDR2 are SGHAT and FQNNGV. The CDR3 spells CASSLNTGGQETQYF. The CDR3 nucleotides are TGTGCCAGCAGCTTAAATACGGGGGGTCAAGAGACCCAGTACTTC.

The chain combines TRBV24-1 with TRBJ2-1; 9 bases align to TRBD2. Germline V gene data show CDR1 as KGHDR and CDR2 as SFDVKD. With 4 bases clipped from V and 6 bases from J, the junction kept 6 bases outside the gene matches. The CDR3 is made up of 15 amino acids. CDR3 nucleotide sequence: TGTGCCACCAGTGAAAGCGGGGGGTTATTCAATGAGCAGTTCTTC. It codes for CATSESGGLFNEQFF.

The V gene is TRBV30, the J gene TRBJ1-2; weak D call: TRBD1 (6 bases). This CDR3 has 13 amino acids. The germline gives CDR1 GTSNPN, CDR2 SVGIG (reference sequence). Trimming took 3 bases from V and 2 from J, leaving 10 bases between them. DNA for the CDR3: TGTGCCTGGAGGACCACAGGGAACTATGGCTACACCTTC. Its protein product is CAWRTTGNYGYTF.

The rearrangement uses TRBV29-1 and TRBJ2-3; 8 bases align to TRBD2. Looked up from germline, CDR1 is SQVTM and CDR2 is ANQGSEA. The CDR3 spans 15 residues. Trimming at V came to 7 bases and at J to 3 bases, leaving 12 bases not matched to a gene. CDR3 residues: CSAAGSGGRTDTQYF. In DNA, the CDR3 is TGCAGCGCAGCAGGTTCGGGGGGGCGGACAGATACGCAGTATTTT.

This clone was observed a few times. CDR3 amino acids: CASSSRTIGIGELFF. Here the CDR3 DNA reads TGTGCCAGCAGCTCACGGACCATAGGGATCGGGGAGCTGTTTTTT. V usage is TRBV7-2 and J usage is TRBJ2-2; no firm D call. V lost 4 bases, J lost 7 bases, and 16 bases lay in between. Germline lookup yields CDR1 SGHTA and CDR2 FQGNSA. The CDR3 spans 15 residues. The full variable domain, in which reference TRBV7-2 and TRBJ2-2 provide the parts outside the CDR3, is GAGVSQSPSNKVTEKGKDVELRCDPISGHTALYWYRQSLGQGLEFLIYFQGNSAPDKSGLPSDRFSAERTGGSVSTLTIQRTQQEDSAVYLCASSSRTIGIGELFFGEGSRLTVL.

The rearrangement links TRBV7-6 to TRBJ2-7; D uncertain. Trimming stripped 1 base from V and 2 bases from J, with 9 bases between. CDR1 and CDR2 (germline): SGHVS, FNYEAQ. The CDR3 runs 14 residues. In DNA form, the CDR3 reads TGTGCCAGCAGCTTAGAAGTCGGAACCTACGAGCAGTACTTC. Its protein is CASSLEVGTYEQYF.

This chain connects TRBV19 to TRBJ1-5, with D unresolved. CDR1 and CDR2 from the germline V gene are LNHDA and SQIVND (reference sequence). The CDR3 sequence is 13 residues long. V lost 1 base and J 6 bases, leaving 7 bases between the germline ends. DNA for the CDR3: TGTGCCAGTAGTATAGGGCGTTCTCAGCCCCAGCATTTT. Its protein is CASSIGRSQPQHF.

The J gene is TRBJ1-1, the V gene TRBV6-5; weak D call: TRBD1 (5 bases). Trimming pared 5 bases from V and 1 base from J, leaving 8 bases between. Germline CDR1 is MNHEY and CDR2 is SVGAGI. This CDR3 spans 13 amino acids. The CDR3 spells CASSLGRNTEAFF. Written as DNA, the CDR3 is TGTGCCAGCAGTCTGGGACGGAACACTGAAGCTTTCTTT.

This rearrangement joins TRBV27 to TRBJ2-7; 8 nucleotides agree with TRBD1. Germline V lookup: CDR1 MNHEY, CDR2 SMNVEV (reference sequence). CDR3 length: 12 amino acids. With 8 bases clipped from V and 5 bases from J, the junction kept 5 bases outside the gene matches. The CDR3 DNA reads as TGTGCCAGCCGGGACAGGCTTCACGAGCAGTACTTC. It translates to CASRDRLHEQYF.

The J gene is TRBJ2-1, the V gene TRBV14; 8 nucleotides match TRBD1. V lost 4 bases, J lost 4 bases, and 6 bases stayed unmatched. The germline CDR1 and CDR2 sequences are SGHDN and FVKESK. The CDR3 has 15 residues. DNA of the CDR3: TGTGCCAGCAGCCCAACTTGGACAGGGTACAATGAGCAGTTCTTC. Amino acid sequence: CASSPTWTGYNEQFF.